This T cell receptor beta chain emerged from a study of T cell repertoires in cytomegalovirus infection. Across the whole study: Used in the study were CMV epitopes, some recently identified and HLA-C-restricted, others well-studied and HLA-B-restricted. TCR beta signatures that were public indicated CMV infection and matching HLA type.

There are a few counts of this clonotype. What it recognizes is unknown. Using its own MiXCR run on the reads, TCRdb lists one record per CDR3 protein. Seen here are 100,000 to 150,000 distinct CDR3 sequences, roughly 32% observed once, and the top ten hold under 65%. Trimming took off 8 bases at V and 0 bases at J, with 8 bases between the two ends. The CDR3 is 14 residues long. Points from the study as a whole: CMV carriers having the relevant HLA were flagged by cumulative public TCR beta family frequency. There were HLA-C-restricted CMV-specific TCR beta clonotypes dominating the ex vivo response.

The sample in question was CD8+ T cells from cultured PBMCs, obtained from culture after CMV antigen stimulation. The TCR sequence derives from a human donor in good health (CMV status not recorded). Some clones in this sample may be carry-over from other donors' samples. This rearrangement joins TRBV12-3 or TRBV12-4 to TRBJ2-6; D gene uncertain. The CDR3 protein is CASSRLSGANVLTF. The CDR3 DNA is TGTGCCAGCTCCCGCCTCTCTGGGGCCAACGTCCTGACTTTC.